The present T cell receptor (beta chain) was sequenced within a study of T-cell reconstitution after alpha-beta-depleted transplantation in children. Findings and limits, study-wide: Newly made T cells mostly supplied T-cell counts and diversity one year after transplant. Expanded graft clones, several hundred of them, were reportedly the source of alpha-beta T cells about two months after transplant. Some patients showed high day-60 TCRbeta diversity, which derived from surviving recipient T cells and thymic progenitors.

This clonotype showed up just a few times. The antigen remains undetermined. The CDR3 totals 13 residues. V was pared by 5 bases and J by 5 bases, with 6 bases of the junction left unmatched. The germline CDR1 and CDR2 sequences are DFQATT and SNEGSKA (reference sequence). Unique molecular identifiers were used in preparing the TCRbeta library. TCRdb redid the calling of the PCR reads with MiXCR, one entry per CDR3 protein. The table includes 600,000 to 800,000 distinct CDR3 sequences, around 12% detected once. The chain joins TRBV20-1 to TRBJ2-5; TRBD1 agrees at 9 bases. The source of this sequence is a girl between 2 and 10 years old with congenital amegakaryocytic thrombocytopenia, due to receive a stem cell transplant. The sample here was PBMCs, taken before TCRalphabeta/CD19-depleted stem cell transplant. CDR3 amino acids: CSARDRVQETQYF. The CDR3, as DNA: TGCAGTGCTCGGGACAGGGTCCAGGAGACCCAGTACTTC.